The clone carrying this T cell receptor beta chain was detected only once. CDR1 is SGDLS, CDR2 YYNGEE, per germline. V gave up 3 bases and J gave up 2 bases, with 17 bases separating them. This CDR3 is built from 16 residues. This sample was included in a study of blood T cell repertoires in COVID-19. Sequencing was performed with immunoSEQ multiplex PCR; in TCRdb, only in-frame clones are kept and a portion is missing. The sample records over 130,000 clones, over 75% being singletons. This sequence joins TRBV9 and TRBJ2-5, with a tentative D call TRBD2 (6 bases). The sample comprised PBMCs or T cells enriched from blood (not recorded which). This TCR was sampled from a woman aged 45-65 years who had recovered from COVID-19. The CDR3 protein is CASSGMEIAEQETQYF. DNA of the CDR3: TGTGCCAGCAGCGGGATGGAGATAGCGGAACAAGAGACCCAGTACTTC.